This T cell receptor beta chain was found in a study of blood T cells in healthy people across ages. The wider study: Every two T cells gave about one barcoded beta molecule via template switching. Study conclusions and caveats: With unsorted PBMCs, a conclusive comparison of naive versus antigen-experienced cells was not possible.

A second PCR, run for about 7 to 11 cycles, used a sample-barcoded 5' primer plus a J-beta primer mix. One entry per CDR3 protein, called by TCRdb with MiXCR from the 5' RACE reads. Of over a million distinct CDR3 sequences listed, 40% to 45% are singletons. There were healthy Caucasian individuals from Russia, aged roughly 6 to 100, serving as donors. The sample holds many counts of this clonotype. Antigen: not known. This receptor was taken from a woman aged 18 to 35 in good health. Input material: blood.

The CDR3 bases are TGTGCCAGCAGTTACCCCCAACTAGATGGCGGGAGCACAGATACGCAGTATTTT. It specifies CASSYPQLDGGSTDTQYF. V and J are TRBV6-5 and TRBJ2-3; perhaps TRBD2 as D (5 bases). The CDR3 consists of 18 residues. V lost 2 bases and J lost 0, with 18 bases in between. Germline V gives CDR1 MNHEY, CDR2 SVGAGI.